The rows below give T cell receptor beta chains drawn from one sample of a study of technical replicates of blood from a handful of donors. The protocol was immunoSEQ multiplex PCR, while the TCRdb copy is restricted to in-frame clones and leaves out a portion. This table has around 72,000 clones, roughly nine tenths appearing once. The sample comprised PBMCs. The receptors shown here come from a human donor in good health. Some clones in this sample may be carry-over from other donors' samples. Each CDR3 is given with its conserved first and last residue. D genes are given only for firm matches. Not all rows give a size; the values are once, few, many and, for expanded clones, a class.

j_gene,len,d_gene,abundance,v_gene,CDR3aa,CDR3nt
TRBJ2-2,14,NA,NA,TRBV5-1,CASSLQGRTGELFF,TGCGCCAGCAGCTTACAGGGGAGGACCGGGGAGCTGTTTTTT
TRBJ1-2,13,NA,NA,TRBV6-6,CASSSGSDYGYTF,TGTGCCAGCAGTTCAGGGTCTGACTATGGCTACACCTTC
TRBJ2-7,13,TRBD1,NA,TRBV19,CASSLQGSYEQYF,TGTGCCAGTAGCCTACAGGGGTCCTACGAGCAGTACTTC
TRBJ2-5,15,NA,NA,TRBV15,CATSMRVVSPETQYF,TGTGCCACCAGCATGCGGGTTGTTAGCCCAGAGACCCAGTACTTC
TRBJ2-3,17,TRBD2,once,TRBV5-6,CASSWGLAGGSTDTQYF,TGTGCCAGCAGCTGGGGACTAGCGGGAGGGAGCACAGATACGCAGTATTTT
TRBJ2-3,16,TRBD2,NA,TRBV5-1,CASSLLGTRGTDTQYF,TGCGCCAGCAGCTTGCTTGGGACTAGAGGCACAGATACGCAGTATTTT
TRBJ1-1,19,TRBD1,NA,TRBV4-3,CASSPDRGLTTRVNTEAFF,TGCGCCAGCAGCCCAGACAGGGGGCTCACCACACGTGTGAACACTGAAGCTTTCTTT
TRBJ2-1,13,NA,NA,TRBV7-3,CASSWMDSNEQFF,TGTGCCAGCAGCTGGATGGACAGCAATGAGCAGTTCTTC
TRBJ2-2,17,TRBD1,NA,TRBV6-1,CASSELGQGLNTGELFF,TGTGCCAGCAGTGAACTGGGACAGGGTTTGAACACCGGGGAGCTGTTTTTT
TRBJ2-7,13,NA,NA,TRBV6-5,CATGGQGAYEQYF,TGTGCCACCGGAGGGCAGGGGGCCTACGAGCAGTACTTC
TRBJ2-2,14,NA,NA,TRBV6-5,CARLGRNSTGELFF,TGTGCCAGGCTGGGGAGGAATTCCACCGGGGAGCTGTTTTTT
TRBJ2-7,11,NA,NA,TRBV28,CASNSAWEQYF,TGTGCCAGCAACTCCGCCTGGGAGCAGTACTTC
TRBJ1-1,14,NA,NA,TRBV2,CASSQGFMNTEAFF,TGTGCCAGCAGTCAGGGGTTTATGAACACTGAAGCTTTCTTT
TRBJ1-3,16,NA,NA,TRBV7-2,CASSLGLRISGNTIYF,TGTGCCAGCAGCTTAGGGTTGCGAATCTCGGGAAACACCATATATTTT
TRBJ1-5,12,NA,NA,TRBV2,CASSERPPPQHF,TGTGCCAGCAGCGAGCGGCCACCGCCCCAGCATTTT
TRBJ2-3,14,NA,NA,TRBV5-1,CASSLRTSTDTQYF,TGCGCCAGCAGCTTGCGCACATCCACAGATACGCAGTATTTT
TRBJ2-3,17,TRBD2,NA,TRBV18,CASSLSLAGERPDTQYF,TGTGCCAGCTCTCTATCCTTAGCGGGAGAAAGGCCAGATACGCAGTATTTT
TRBJ2-1,15,NA,NA,TRBV7-2,CASSFGTVSYNEQFF,TGTGCCAGCAGCTTTGGGACTGTCTCCTACAATGAGCAGTTCTTC
TRBJ1-1,15,TRBD1,NA,TRBV2,CASSKLRTGNTEAFF,TGTGCCAGCAGTAAACTACGGACAGGGAACACTGAAGCTTTCTTT
TRBJ1-3,15,TRBD1,NA,TRBV5-1,CASSPSGQGGNTIYF,TGCGCCAGCAGCCCGTCGGGACAGGGTGGAAACACCATATATTTT
TRBJ2-7,14,NA,NA,TRBV6-1,CASIKDSKTYEQYF,TGTGCCAGCATTAAGGACAGCAAAACCTACGAGCAGTACTTC
TRBJ1-2,12,NA,NA,TRBV6-1,CASSTANYGYTF,TGTGCCAGCTCCACAGCTAACTATGGCTACACCTTC
TRBJ1-1,15,NA,NA,TRBV4-2,CASSQLWGLKTEAFF,TGTGCCAGCAGCCAACTCTGGGGCTTGAAGACTGAAGCTTTCTTT
TRBJ2-7,15,TRBD1,NA,TRBV13,CASSRKTGNPYEQYF,TGTGCCAGCAGCCGTAAGACAGGGAACCCATACGAGCAGTACTTC
TRBJ2-7,15,NA,NA,TRBV5-6,CASSLAGVRSYEQYF,TGTGCCAGCAGCTTGGCAGGGGTCCGAAGCTACGAGCAGTACTTC
TRBJ1-6,17,NA,NA,TRBV2,CASSEGGVYSYNSPLHF,TGTGCCAGCAGTGAAGGCGGGGTATACTCCTATAATTCACCCCTCCACTTT
TRBJ2-1,15,TRBD2,once,TRBV6-6,CASSYPAGGPIEQFF,TGTGCCAGCAGTTACCCGGCGGGGGGGCCGATTGAGCAGTTCTTC
TRBJ2-7,15,TRBD2,NA,TRBV6-1,CASRPLAGGLYEQYF,TGTGCCAGCAGGCCACTAGCGGGGGGGCTCTACGAGCAGTACTTC
TRBJ2-5,18,TRBD2,NA,TRBV11-2,CASSLVSGASGKRETQYF,TGTGCCAGCAGCTTAGTGTCAGGGGCTAGCGGGAAAAGAGAGACCCAGTACTTC
TRBJ1-2,15,NA,NA,TRBV19,CASSISGATGYGYTF,TGTGCCAGTAGTATCAGTGGGGCAACAGGCTATGGCTACACCTTC
TRBJ2-6,19,TRBD1,NA,TRBV4-2,CASSQSWDRVFSGANVLTF,TGTGCCAGCAGCCAATCGTGGGACAGGGTGTTCTCTGGGGCCAACGTCCTGACTTTC
TRBJ2-7,13,TRBD1,NA,TRBV27,CASLNPRGHEQYF,TGTGCCAGCCTTAACCCCAGGGGGCACGAGCAGTACTTC
TRBJ2-1,14,TRBD2,once,TRBV5-1,CASSLSGGYNEQFF,TGCGCCAGCAGCTTGTCGGGGGGTTACAATGAGCAGTTCTTC
TRBJ2-6,17,NA,NA,TRBV5-1,CASSLAELRSGANVLTF,TGCGCCAGCAGCTTGGCCGAGTTGAGGTCTGGGGCCAACGTCCTGACTTTC
TRBJ2-7,16,TRBD2,NA,TRBV6-5,CASSYSSSGSTYEQYF,TGTGCCAGCAGTTACTCATCTAGCGGGAGTACCTACGAGCAGTACTTC
TRBJ2-7,15,TRBD2,once,TRBV6-5,CASSSIAGGTYEQYF,TGTGCCAGCAGTTCAATAGCGGGAGGAACCTACGAGCAGTACTTC
TRBJ1-1,9,NA,NA,TRBV2,CVGGQEAFF,TGTGTCGGCGGACAAGAAGCTTTCTTT
TRBJ2-1,17,TRBD2,NA,TRBV12-5,CASDREAGGSSYNEQFF,TGTGCTAGTGACCGGGAAGCGGGGGGGAGCTCCTACAATGAGCAGTTCTTC
TRBJ1-3,12,NA,once,TRBV5-6,CASSFSGNTIYF,TGTGCCAGCAGCTTCTCCGGAAACACCATATATTTT
TRBJ1-2,14,TRBD1,NA,TRBV7-9,CASSSGQGENGYTF,TGTGCCAGCAGCTCGGGACAGGGTGAGAATGGCTACACCTTC
TRBJ1-1,12,TRBD1,NA,TRBV4-2,CASSQGDREAFF,TGTGCCAGCAGCCAGGGGGACAGGGAAGCTTTCTTT
TRBJ2-5,16,TRBD2,NA,TRBV5-4,CASSLAAGGYQETQYF,TGTGCCAGCAGCTTGGCCGCGGGAGGTTACCAAGAGACCCAGTACTTC
TRBJ2-1,19,TRBD2,NA,TRBV7-2,CASSLFGSGGYFSYNEQFF,TGTGCCAGCAGCTTATTTGGTAGCGGGGGTTATTTCTCCTACAATGAGCAGTTCTTC
TRBJ2-1,15,TRBD2,NA,TRBV9,CASSVGLAGYNEQFF,TGTGCCAGCAGCGTGGGACTAGCGGGGTACAATGAGCAGTTCTTC
TRBJ1-3,16,NA,NA,TRBV4-3,CASSQEYSLSGNTIYF,TGCGCCAGCAGCCAAGAGTACAGCCTCTCTGGAAACACCATATATTTT
TRBJ2-7,16,NA,NA,TRBV5-6,CASSRRPGTSDYEQYF,TGTGCCAGCAGCCGAAGACCCGGGACATCCGACTACGAGCAGTACTTC
TRBJ2-1,13,TRBD2,NA,TRBV6-5,CASSLSGRDEQFF,TGTGCCAGCAGTTTAAGCGGGAGGGATGAGCAGTTCTTC
TRBJ2-5,15,TRBD2,NA,TRBV4-2,CASSRTLAGGETQYF,TGTGCCAGCAGCCGAACCCTAGCGGGGGGAGAGACCCAGTACTTC
TRBJ1-2,14,NA,NA,TRBV7-6,CASSPLVSGEGYTF,TGTGCCAGCAGCCCTCTCGTCTCGGGGGAGGGCTACACCTTC
TRBJ1-1,15,NA,NA,TRBV5-6,CASSTYDRPNTEAFF,TGTGCCAGCAGCACCTATGACAGGCCGAACACTGAAGCTTTCTTT
TRBJ2-1,16,TRBD2,once,TRBV4-1,CASSQLAGTSISEQFF,TGCGCCAGCAGCCAACTTGCCGGGACTAGTATCAGTGAGCAGTTCTTC
TRBJ2-1,15,NA,NA,TRBV5-1,CASSLMVGGNNEQFF,TGCGCCAGCAGCCTAATGGTCGGGGGAAATAATGAGCAGTTCTTC
TRBJ1-1,15,TRBD1,NA,TRBV13,CASSSRGQGNTEAFF,TGTGCCAGCAGTAGCAGGGGGCAGGGGAACACTGAAGCTTTCTTT
TRBJ1-4,15,TRBD1,NA,TRBV4-3,CASSQDPDRDEKLFF,TGCGCCAGCAGCCAAGATCCGGACAGGGATGAAAAACTGTTTTTT
TRBJ2-1,14,TRBD2,NA,TRBV9,CASSTGGGEGEQFF,TGTGCCAGCAGCACTGGTGGGGGGGAGGGTGAGCAGTTCTTC
TRBJ1-2,14,NA,NA,TRBV16,CASSQSPETYGYTF,TGTGCCAGCAGCCAATCCCCAGAAACCTATGGCTACACCTTC
TRBJ2-5,15,TRBD1,medium-sized,TRBV13,CASSSPWTGGETQYF,TGTGCCAGCAGCTCTCCCTGGACAGGGGGAGAGACCCAGTACTTC
TRBJ2-2,17,TRBD1,NA,TRBV5-4,CASSLFGTGPNTGELFF,TGTGCCAGCAGCTTGTTCGGGACAGGGCCGAACACCGGGGAGCTGTTTTTT
TRBJ2-7,16,NA,NA,TRBV4-2,CASSQDHPGSSYEQYF,TGTGCCAGCAGCCAAGATCACCCCGGGAGCTCCTACGAGCAGTACTTC
TRBJ2-7,14,NA,NA,TRBV7-2,CASSLWGESYEQYF,TGTGCCAGCAGCTTATGGGGAGAGTCCTACGAGCAGTACTTC